The clone carrying this TCR beta chain was seen only a few times. V lost 4 bases and J 5 bases, leaving 19 bases between the germline ends. There are 16 residues in the CDR3. Germline CDR1 is SGHRS and CDR2 is YFSETQ. The entry originates in a study of T-cell reconstitution after alpha-beta-depleted transplantation in children. Unique molecular identifiers featured in how the TCRbeta library was prepared. Using its own MiXCR run on the PCR reads, TCRdb lists one record per CDR3 protein. This table holds about 480,000 distinct CDR3 sequences, about 12% found once. This sequence joins TRBV5-1 and TRBJ2-1, with D possibly matching TRBD1 (5 bases). This TCR derives from a human donor who donated a stem cell graft to a child with combined immunodeficiency. The sample in question was PBMCs from the stem cell graft donor, obtained from the stem cell graft. The CDR3 coding sequence is TGCGCCAGCAGCCCCGGACGTAGGACACGAGACAATGAGCAGTTCTTC. Its protein is CASSPGRRTRDNEQFF.